This T cell receptor beta chain was recovered during a study of T-cell reconstitution after alpha-beta-depleted transplantation in children. The germline V and J ends were trimmed by 4 bases and 1 base, with 10 bases remaining between them. Germline V gives CDR1 ENHRY, CDR2 SYGVKD. CDR3 length: 14 residues. A TCRbeta library incorporating unique molecular identifiers was prepared. TCRdb processed the PCR reads anew with MiXCR; each CDR3 protein has one entry. The sample records around 600,000 distinct CDR3 sequences, 10% being singletons. The sample holds a few counts of this clonotype. Material: PBMCs from the stem cell graft donor, obtained from the stem cell graft. The receptor was isolated from a human donor who donated a stem cell graft to a child with acute myeloid leukemia. The genes are TRBV10-3 and TRBJ1-1; TRBD1 might be the D (6 bases). The CDR3 loop reads CAISATGANTEAFF. The CDR3 DNA reads as TGTGCCATCAGTGCGACAGGAGCGAACACTGAAGCTTTCTTT.